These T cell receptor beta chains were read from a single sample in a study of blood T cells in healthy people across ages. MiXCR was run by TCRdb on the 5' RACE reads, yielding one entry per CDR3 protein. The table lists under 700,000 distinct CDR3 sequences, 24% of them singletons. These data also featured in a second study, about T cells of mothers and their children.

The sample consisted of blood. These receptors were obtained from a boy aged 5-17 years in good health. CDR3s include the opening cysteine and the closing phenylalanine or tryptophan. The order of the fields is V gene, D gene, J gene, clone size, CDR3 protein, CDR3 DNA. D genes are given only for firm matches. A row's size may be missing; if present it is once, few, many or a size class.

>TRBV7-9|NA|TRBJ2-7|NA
CASSGTGRTSYEQYF
TGTGCCAGCAGCGGTACCGGACGGACCTCCTACGAGCAGTACTTC
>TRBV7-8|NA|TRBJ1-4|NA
CASSPTIDTNEKLFF
TGTGCCAGCAGCCCCACGATCGATACTAATGAAAAACTGTTTTTT
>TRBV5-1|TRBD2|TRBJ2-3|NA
CASSLGLARADTQYF
TGCGCCAGCAGCTTGGGACTAGCAAGGGCAGATACGCAGTATTTT
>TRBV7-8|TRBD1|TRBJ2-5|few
CASRRDRAGETQYF
TGTGCCAGCAGAAGGGACAGGGCGGGAGAGACCCAGTACTTC
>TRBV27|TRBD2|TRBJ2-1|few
CASSAGTSGSNEQFF
TGTGCCAGCAGTGCCGGGACTAGCGGGAGCAATGAGCAGTTCTTC
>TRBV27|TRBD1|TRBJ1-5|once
CASSQTPAGGASNQPQHF
TGTGCCAGCAGCCAAACCCCCGCAGGGGGCGCGAGCAATCAGCCCCAGCATTTT
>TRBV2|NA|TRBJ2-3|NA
CASRWDLTSTDTQYF
TGTGCCAGCAGGTGGGACTTAACTAGCACAGATACGCAGTATTTT
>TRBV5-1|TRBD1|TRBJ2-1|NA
CASSYRGPGNNEQFF
TGCGCCAGCAGCTACAGGGGTCCTGGAAACAATGAGCAGTTCTTC
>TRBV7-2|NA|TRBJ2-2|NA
CASSLKGSGRSILNTGELFF
TGTGCCAGCAGTCTCAAGGGATCAGGGAGGAGTATCCTGAACACCGGGGAGCTGTTTTTT
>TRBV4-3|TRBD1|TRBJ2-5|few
CASSRSRDSYNEQYF
TGCGCCAGCAGCCGATCCCGGGACAGCTACAATGAGCAGTACTTC
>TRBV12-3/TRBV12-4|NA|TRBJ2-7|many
CASTNPNSYEQYF
TGTGCCAGCACCAATCCGAACTCGTACGAGCAGTACTTC
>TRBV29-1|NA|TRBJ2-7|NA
CSVEGMGNREQYF
TGCAGCGTTGAAGGGATGGGGAATCGCGAGCAGTACTTC
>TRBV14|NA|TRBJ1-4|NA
CASSQVPENEKLFF
TGTGCCAGCAGCCAAGTACCTGAGAATGAAAAACTGTTTTTT
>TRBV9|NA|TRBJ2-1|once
CASSVGAFNEQFF
TGTGCCAGCAGCGTAGGAGCATTCAATGAGCAGTTCTTC
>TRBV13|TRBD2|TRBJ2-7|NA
CASSFGGSGEQYF
TGTGCCAGCAGCTTCGGGGGGTCCGGCGAGCAGTACTTC
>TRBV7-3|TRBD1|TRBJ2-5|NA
CASSHPGQGETQYF
TGTGCCAGCAGCCATCCGGGACAGGGGGAGACCCAGTACTTC
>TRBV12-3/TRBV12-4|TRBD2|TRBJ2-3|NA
CASSVPGTSGVTDTQYF
TGTGCCAGCAGTGTCCCCGGGACTAGCGGAGTCACAGATACGCAGTATTTT
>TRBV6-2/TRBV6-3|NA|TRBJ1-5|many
CASSSGHLQHF
TGTGCCAGCAGCTCTGGACACCTCCAGCATTTT
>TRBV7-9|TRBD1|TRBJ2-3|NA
CASSLMKYRDRATDTQYF
TGTGCCAGCAGCTTGATGAAGTACCGGGACAGGGCGACAGATACGCAGTATTTT
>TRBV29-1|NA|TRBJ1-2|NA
CSAGTKGGYGYTF
TGCAGCGCTGGGACAAAGGGAGGGTATGGCTACACCTTC
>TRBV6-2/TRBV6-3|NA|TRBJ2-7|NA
CASRSDGAYEQYF
TGTGCCAGCAGATCCGACGGAGCCTACGAGCAGTACTTC
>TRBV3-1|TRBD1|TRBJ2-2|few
CASSHKYRDREIAGELFF
TGTGCCAGCAGCCACAAGTATAGGGACAGGGAAATAGCCGGGGAGCTGTTTTTT
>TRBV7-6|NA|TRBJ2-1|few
CASSSLGLHNEQFF
TGTGCCAGCAGCTCGTTAGGGCTACACAATGAGCAGTTCTTC
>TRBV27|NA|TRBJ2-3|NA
CASSLSPLEGGQYF
TGTGCCAGCAGTTTATCCCCTCTTGAGGGAGGGCAGTATTTT
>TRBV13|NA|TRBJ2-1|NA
CATLDALVAEQFF
TGTGCCACACTAGACGCCCTAGTCGCTGAGCAGTTCTTC
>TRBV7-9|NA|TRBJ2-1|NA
CASSIEPEQFF
TGTGCCAGCAGTATAGAGCCTGAGCAGTTCTTC
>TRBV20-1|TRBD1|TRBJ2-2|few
CSASDRGNTGELFF
TGCAGTGCTTCGGACAGGGGGAACACCGGGGAGCTGTTTTTT
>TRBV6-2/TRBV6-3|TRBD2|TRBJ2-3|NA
CASSYSVSGSWDTQYF
TGTGCCAGCAGTTACTCGGTTAGCGGGAGTTGGGATACGCAGTATTTT
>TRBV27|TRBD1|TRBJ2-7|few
CASSEYRGSSYEQYF
TGTGCCAGCAGCGAATACAGGGGGAGCTCCTACGAGCAGTACTTC
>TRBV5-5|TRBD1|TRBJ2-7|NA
CASTLATGAGSYEQYF
TGTGCCAGTACCCTAGCAACAGGGGCCGGCTCCTACGAGCAGTACTTC
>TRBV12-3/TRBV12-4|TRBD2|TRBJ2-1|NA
CASSLSTSGEYEQFF
TGTGCCAGCAGTTTGTCCACTAGCGGGGAGTATGAGCAGTTCTTC
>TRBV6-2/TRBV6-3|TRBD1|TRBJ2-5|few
CAGQDPQETQYF
TGTGCCGGACAGGACCCTCAAGAGACCCAGTACTTC
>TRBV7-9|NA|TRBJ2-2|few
CASRYPLAGDTGELFF
TGTGCCAGCAGATATCCTCTCGCTGGCGACACCGGGGAGCTGTTTTTT
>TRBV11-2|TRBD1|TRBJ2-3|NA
CASSAYDRAADTQYF
TGTGCCAGCAGCGCCTACGACAGGGCAGCAGATACGCAGTATTTT
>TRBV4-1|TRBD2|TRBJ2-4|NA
CAGSRLAGGPAKNIQYF
TGCGCCGGCAGCCGCTTAGCGGGAGGGCCTGCCAAAAACATTCAGTACTTC
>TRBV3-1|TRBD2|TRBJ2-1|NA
CASSLEYTSGYNEQFF
TGTGCCAGCAGCCTAGAATACACTAGCGGGTACAATGAGCAGTTCTTC
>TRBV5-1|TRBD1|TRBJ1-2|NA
CASSLSGTGGADYGCTF
TGCGCCAGCAGTCTCTCCGGGACAGGGGGCGCCGACTATGGCTGCACCTTC
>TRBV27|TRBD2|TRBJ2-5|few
CASSSKRLAEETQYF
TGTGCCAGCAGTTCAAAGAGACTAGCGGAAGAGACCCAGTACTTC
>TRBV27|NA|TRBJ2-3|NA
CASSSQLGADTQYF
TGTGCCAGCAGTTCACAACTGGGCGCGGATACGCAGTATTTT
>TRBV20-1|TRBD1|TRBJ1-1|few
CSAIVHIQGAPEAFF
TGCAGTGCTATAGTTCACATCCAGGGGGCCCCTGAAGCTTTCTTT
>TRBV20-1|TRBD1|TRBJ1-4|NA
CSAAGQGYEKLFF
TGCAGTGCCGCGGGACAGGGGTATGAAAAACTGTTTTTT
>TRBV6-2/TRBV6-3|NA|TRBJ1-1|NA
CATGGQVNTEAFF
TGTGCCACCGGCGGTCAGGTAAACACTGAAGCTTTCTTT
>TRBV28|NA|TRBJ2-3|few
CASRIQGLSTDTQYF
TGTGCCAGCAGAATACAGGGTCTTAGCACAGATACGCAGTATTTT
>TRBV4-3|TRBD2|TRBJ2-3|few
CASSQDFSGGRNTQYF
TGCGCCAGCAGCCAAGACTTTAGCGGGGGGCGTAATACGCAGTATTTT
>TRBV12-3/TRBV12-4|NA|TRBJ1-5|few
CASSFEGEPGQHF
TGTGCCAGCAGTTTCGAGGGGGAACCCGGACAGCATTTT
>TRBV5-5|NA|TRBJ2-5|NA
CASSLEASQETQYF
TGTGCCAGCAGCTTGGAAGCCAGCCAAGAAACCCAGTACTTC
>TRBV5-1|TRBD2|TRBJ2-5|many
CASSLVAGGQETQYF
TGCGCCAGCAGCTTGGTAGCGGGGGGTCAAGAGACCCAGTACTTC
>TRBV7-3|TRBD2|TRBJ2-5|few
CASSSTSGGQETQYF
TGTGCCAGCAGCTCGACTAGCGGGGGACAAGAGACCCAGTACTTC
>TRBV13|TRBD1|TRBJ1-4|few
CASSQRQGNEKLFF
TGTGCCAGCAGCCAGAGACAGGGTAACGAAAAACTGTTTTTT
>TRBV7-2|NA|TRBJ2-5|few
CASSLDRVVETQYF
TGTGCCAGCAGCTTAGACAGGGTGGTAGAGACCCAGTACTTC
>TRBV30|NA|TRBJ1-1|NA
CAWSVPPGWGTEAFF
TGTGCCTGGAGTGTACCACCGGGATGGGGTACTGAAGCTTTCTTT
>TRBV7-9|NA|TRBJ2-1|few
CASSRQGEQFF
TGTGCCAGCAGCAGACAAGGGGAGCAGTTCTTC
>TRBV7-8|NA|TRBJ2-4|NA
CASSLGLGAAKNIQYF
TGTGCCAGCAGCTTAGGGTTGGGAGCAGCCAAAAACATTCAGTACTTC
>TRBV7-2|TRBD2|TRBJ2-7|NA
CASSFSGKNYEQYF
TGTGCCAGCAGCTTTAGCGGGAAAAACTACGAGCAGTACTTC
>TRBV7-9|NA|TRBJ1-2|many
CASSSAPGPQDYTF
TGTGCCAGCAGCTCAGCCCCAGGGCCTCAAGACTACACCTTC